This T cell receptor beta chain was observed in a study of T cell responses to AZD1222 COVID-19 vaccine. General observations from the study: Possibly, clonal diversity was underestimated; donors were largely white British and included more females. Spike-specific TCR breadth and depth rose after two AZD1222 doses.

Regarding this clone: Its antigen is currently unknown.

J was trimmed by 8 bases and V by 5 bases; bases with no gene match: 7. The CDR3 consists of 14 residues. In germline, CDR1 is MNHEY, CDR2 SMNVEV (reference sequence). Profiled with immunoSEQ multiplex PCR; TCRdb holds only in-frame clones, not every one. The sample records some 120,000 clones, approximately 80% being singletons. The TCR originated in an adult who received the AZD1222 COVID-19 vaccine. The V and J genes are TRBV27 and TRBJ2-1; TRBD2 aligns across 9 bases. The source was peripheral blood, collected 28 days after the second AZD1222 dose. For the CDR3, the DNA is TGTGCCAGCAGTCACCCCGGGACTAGCCATGAGCAGTTCTTC. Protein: CASSHPGTSHEQFF.